This is a list of T cell receptor beta chains from one sample in a study of identifying expanded T cells in peripheral blood. Sequencing used immunoSEQ multiplex PCR; TCRdb keeps in-frame clones, though not all of them. The sample has tens of thousands of clones; 88% are singletons. Sequences were obtained from blood. The receptors shown here come from a person aged 18 to 70 in good health. CDR3s include the opening cysteine and the closing phenylalanine or tryptophan. The order of the fields is clone size, D gene, V gene, J gene, CDR3 length, CDR3 DNA, CDR3 protein. A D gene is named only where the DNA matches it firmly. Not all rows give a size; the values are once, few, many and, for expanded clones, a class.

clone_size: once; d_call: TRBD2; v_call: TRBV4-1; j_call: TRBJ2-7; cdr3_length: 16; cdr3_nt: TGCGCCAGCAGCCAGGTGAGCGGGACCCCCAGCTACGAGCAGTACTTC; cdr3_aa: CASSQVSGTPSYEQYF
clone_size: few; d_call: TRBD1; v_call: TRBV5-1; j_call: TRBJ1-2; cdr3_length: 15; cdr3_nt: TGCGCCAGCAGCCGGGGGCAGGGGGATAACTATGGCTACACCTTC; cdr3_aa: CASSRGQGDNYGYTF
clone_size: NA; d_call: NA; v_call: TRBV30; j_call: TRBJ1-5; cdr3_length: 14; cdr3_nt: TGTGCCTGGAGTGTCTCGAGAAACAATCAGCCCCAGCATTTT; cdr3_aa: CAWSVSRNNQPQHF
clone_size: NA; d_call: TRBD1; v_call: TRBV27; j_call: TRBJ1-6; cdr3_length: 14; cdr3_nt: TGTGCCAGCAGTTCAGGGACAGTGCTTTCACCCCTCCACTTT; cdr3_aa: CASSSGTVLSPLHF
clone_size: NA; d_call: TRBD1; v_call: TRBV5-1; j_call: TRBJ1-1; cdr3_length: 13; cdr3_nt: TGCGCCAGCAGATCCGACAGGGACACTGAAGCTTTCTTT; cdr3_aa: CASRSDRDTEAFF
clone_size: NA; d_call: NA; v_call: TRBV15; j_call: TRBJ2-2; cdr3_length: 13; cdr3_nt: TGTGCCACCAGCAGAGGACGAACCGGGGAGCTGTTTTTT; cdr3_aa: CATSRGRTGELFF
clone_size: NA; d_call: NA; v_call: TRBV28; j_call: TRBJ1-1; cdr3_length: 13; cdr3_nt: TGTGCCAGCAGCCCGGTTAGTAGACGTGAAGCTTTCTTT; cdr3_aa: CASSPVSRREAFF
clone_size: NA; d_call: NA; v_call: TRBV19; j_call: TRBJ1-3; cdr3_length: 16; cdr3_nt: TGTGCCAGTAGTCCTTTGGACGGGAGCTCTGGAAACACCATATATTTT; cdr3_aa: CASSPLDGSSGNTIYF
clone_size: NA; d_call: TRBD2; v_call: TRBV4-1; j_call: TRBJ2-1; cdr3_length: 16; cdr3_nt: TGCGCCAGCAGCCAAGAAGCAGCGGGAGGGGTCGATGAGCAGTTCTTC; cdr3_aa: CASSQEAAGGVDEQFF
clone_size: NA; d_call: NA; v_call: TRBV4-1; j_call: TRBJ2-1; cdr3_length: 17; cdr3_nt: TGCGCCAGCAGCCCAAGCGTGACTGGCAGCTCCTACAATGAGCAGTTCTTC; cdr3_aa: CASSPSVTGSSYNEQFF
clone_size: NA; d_call: NA; v_call: TRBV6-6; j_call: TRBJ2-5; cdr3_length: 16; cdr3_nt: TGTGCCAGCAGTTACTCGAGGCAGGGGAGTATGGAGACCCAGTACTTC; cdr3_aa: CASSYSRQGSMETQYF
clone_size: NA; d_call: TRBD1; v_call: TRBV4-2; j_call: TRBJ1-2; cdr3_length: 13; cdr3_nt: TGTGCCAGCAGACAACAGGGGACGGAAGGCTACACCTTC; cdr3_aa: CASRQQGTEGYTF
clone_size: NA; d_call: TRBD1; v_call: TRBV18; j_call: TRBJ2-1; cdr3_length: 12; cdr3_nt: TGTGCCAGCGGGCCGGGACAGGACGAGCAGTTCTTC; cdr3_aa: CASGPGQDEQFF
clone_size: NA; d_call: NA; v_call: TRBV7-2; j_call: TRBJ2-1; cdr3_length: 13; cdr3_nt: TGTGCCAGCAGCAAGACCAGCTACAATGAGCAGTTCTTC; cdr3_aa: CASSKTSYNEQFF
clone_size: NA; d_call: NA; v_call: TRBV5-1; j_call: TRBJ1-2; cdr3_length: 15; cdr3_nt: TGCGCCAGCAGCTTGGTGTCGGGTGCAAATTCTGGCTACACCTTC; cdr3_aa: CASSLVSGANSGYTF
clone_size: NA; d_call: NA; v_call: TRBV7-3; j_call: TRBJ1-2; cdr3_length: 12; cdr3_nt: TGTGCCAGCAGCTTAACAGGTTCTGGCTACACCTTC; cdr3_aa: CASSLTGSGYTF
clone_size: NA; d_call: TRBD2; v_call: TRBV9; j_call: TRBJ2-1; cdr3_length: 17; cdr3_nt: TGTGCCAGCAGCGTAGACCAGCGGGGGGACTCCTACAATGAGCAGTTCTTC; cdr3_aa: CASSVDQRGDSYNEQFF
clone_size: NA; d_call: NA; v_call: TRBV11-3; j_call: TRBJ2-1; cdr3_length: 16; cdr3_nt: TGTGCCAGCAGCTTATCGGTCGCGTCTACCTACAATGAGCAGTTCTTC; cdr3_aa: CASSLSVASTYNEQFF
clone_size: NA; d_call: NA; v_call: TRBV29-1; j_call: TRBJ2-2; cdr3_length: 14; cdr3_nt: TGCAGCGTTGAAGAACAGTTACGAACTGGGGAGCTGTTTTTT; cdr3_aa: CSVEEQLRTGELFF
clone_size: medium-sized; d_call: NA; v_call: TRBV6-1; j_call: TRBJ1-1; cdr3_length: 13; cdr3_nt: TGTGCCAGCAGTGACGGGGCTTCCACTGAAGCTTTCTTT; cdr3_aa: CASSDGASTEAFF
clone_size: NA; d_call: NA; v_call: TRBV30; j_call: TRBJ2-5; cdr3_length: 11; cdr3_nt: TGTGCCTGGAGTGTAACAGAGACCCAGTACTTC; cdr3_aa: CAWSVTETQYF
clone_size: NA; d_call: NA; v_call: TRBV9; j_call: TRBJ1-2; cdr3_length: 15; cdr3_nt: TGTGCCAGCAGCGTAGACGTCACAGGGAGGGATGGCTACACCTTC; cdr3_aa: CASSVDVTGRDGYTF